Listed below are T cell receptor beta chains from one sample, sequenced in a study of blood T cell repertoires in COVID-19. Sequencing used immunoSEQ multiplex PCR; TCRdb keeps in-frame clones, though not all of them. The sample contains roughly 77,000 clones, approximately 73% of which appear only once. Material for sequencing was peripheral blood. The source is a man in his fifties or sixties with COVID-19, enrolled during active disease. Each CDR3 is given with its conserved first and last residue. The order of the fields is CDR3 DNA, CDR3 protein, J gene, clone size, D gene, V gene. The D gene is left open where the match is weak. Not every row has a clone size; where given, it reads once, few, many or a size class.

CDR3 DNA: TGTGCCGGCCGGGACAGGGGTTATGGCTACACCTTC
CDR3 protein: CAGRDRGYGYTF
J gene: TRBJ1-2
clone size: .
D gene: TRBD1
V gene: TRBV2

CDR3 DNA: TGTGCCAGCAACTTAAGAGGGGGCCTTAATGAAAAACTGTTTTTT
CDR3 protein: CASNLRGGLNEKLFF
J gene: TRBJ1-4
clone size: .
D gene: TRBD1
V gene: TRBV5-6

CDR3 DNA: TGTGCCAGCAGTGAAGCCCCAACAGCCTACTATGGCTACACCTTC
CDR3 protein: CASSEAPTAYYGYTF
J gene: TRBJ1-2
clone size: .
D gene: .
V gene: TRBV6-1

CDR3 DNA: TGTGCCAGCAGCTTAGCACGGCGGGGATCTGAGCAGTTCTTC
CDR3 protein: CASSLARRGSEQFF
J gene: TRBJ2-1
clone size: .
D gene: .
V gene: TRBV11-2

CDR3 DNA: TGTGCCAGCAGCCCCGGGACTAGCGGGAGGTCGGTGGAGACCCAGTACTTC
CDR3 protein: CASSPGTSGRSVETQYF
J gene: TRBJ2-5
clone size: .
D gene: TRBD2
V gene: TRBV11-2

CDR3 DNA: TGTGCCTGGAGTCCTGACAGGGGTTCTGGGGCTTTCTTT
CDR3 protein: CAWSPDRGSGAFF
J gene: TRBJ1-1
clone size: .
D gene: TRBD1
V gene: TRBV30

CDR3 DNA: TGCGCCAGTTCGGGACAGGGATCGGATACTGAAGCTTTCTTT
CDR3 protein: CASSGQGSDTEAFF
J gene: TRBJ1-1
clone size: .
D gene: TRBD1
V gene: TRBV10-2

CDR3 DNA: TGTGCCAGCAGCTTAGACAGGGCCGCCGGGCAGTCCCAGCATTTT
CDR3 protein: CASSLDRAAGQSQHF
J gene: TRBJ1-5
clone size: .
D gene: .
V gene: TRBV7-2

CDR3 DNA: TGTGCCAGCAGCTCACCCGACAGGGGGCCCGCGAACACCGGGGAGCTGTTTTTT
CDR3 protein: CASSSPDRGPANTGELFF
J gene: TRBJ2-2
clone size: few
D gene: TRBD1
V gene: TRBV7-9

CDR3 DNA: TGTGCCAGCAGCATATTGGGGGGGGCGCAGGCGTTGGGCAAAAACATTCAGTACTTC
CDR3 protein: CASSILGGAQALGKNIQYF
J gene: TRBJ2-4
clone size: .
D gene: .
V gene: TRBV5-4

CDR3 DNA: TGCAGCGTGATAGTAGGAGATCCTTGCTTC
CDR3 protein: CSVIVGDPCF
J gene: TRBJ1-2
clone size: .
D gene: .
V gene: TRBV29-1

CDR3 DNA: TGTGCCAGCAGTGACTCGAATCTAGCGGAGGGGGAGGTTACGCAGTATTTT
CDR3 protein: CASSDSNLAEGEVTQYF
J gene: TRBJ2-3
clone size: .
D gene: .
V gene: TRBV6-4

CDR3 DNA: TGTGCCAGCAGCACCCCGGGGCAGGGGTACAATGAGCAGTTCTTC
CDR3 protein: CASSTPGQGYNEQFF
J gene: TRBJ2-1
clone size: once
D gene: .
V gene: TRBV28

CDR3 DNA: TGTGCCAGCAGCGTACTAGCGGGAGTTGTCGGGGAGCTGTTTTTT
CDR3 protein: CASSVLAGVVGELFF
J gene: TRBJ2-2
clone size: .
D gene: TRBD2
V gene: TRBV7-9

CDR3 DNA: TGCGCCAGCAGCTCGGAGGGGGGGTCACGCCGCGGGTCACCCCTCCACTTT
CDR3 protein: CASSSEGGSRRGSPLHF
J gene: TRBJ1-6
clone size: .
D gene: .
V gene: TRBV5-1

CDR3 DNA: TGCGCCAGCAGCGCGGGACAGGGGGTTCAAGAGACCCAGTACTTC
CDR3 protein: CASSAGQGVQETQYF
J gene: TRBJ2-5
clone size: few
D gene: TRBD1
V gene: TRBV5-1

CDR3 DNA: TGCGCCAGCAGCTTGGCCACAGGGGATTCTTACGGGACCCAGTACTTC
CDR3 protein: CASSLATGDSYGTQYF
J gene: TRBJ2-5
clone size: .
D gene: TRBD1
V gene: TRBV5-1

CDR3 DNA: TGCAGCGCAATGGCGGGGTTAGGAAACACCATATATTTT
CDR3 protein: CSAMAGLGNTIYF
J gene: TRBJ1-3
clone size: .
D gene: .
V gene: TRBV29-1

CDR3 DNA: TGCAGTGGACAGGGTAATAATGAAAAACTGTTTTTT
CDR3 protein: CSGQGNNEKLFF
J gene: TRBJ1-4
clone size: .
D gene: TRBD1
V gene: TRBV29-1

CDR3 DNA: TGTGCCAGCAGCCAAACTAGCGGGGGCAGGGCAGATACGCAGTATTTT
CDR3 protein: CASSQTSGGRADTQYF
J gene: TRBJ2-3
clone size: once
D gene: TRBD2
V gene: TRBV5-4

CDR3 DNA: TGTGCCAGCAGCTTGGGAACAGCTAACAATGAGCAGTTCTTC
CDR3 protein: CASSLGTANNEQFF
J gene: TRBJ2-1
clone size: .
D gene: .
V gene: TRBV5-4

CDR3 DNA: TGTGCCAGCGGATCCGGGACAACCTACAATGAGCAGTTCTTC
CDR3 protein: CASGSGTTYNEQFF
J gene: TRBJ2-1
clone size: .
D gene: .
V gene: TRBV6-5

CDR3 DNA: TGTGCCAGCAGAAGGGGCGGGGGGTACTCCTACGAGCAGTACTTC
CDR3 protein: CASRRGGGYSYEQYF
J gene: TRBJ2-7
clone size: .
D gene: TRBD2
V gene: TRBV6-5

CDR3 DNA: TGTGCCAGCAGCTACGGGGGGGCCGGCACAGATACGCAGTATTTT
CDR3 protein: CASSYGGAGTDTQYF
J gene: TRBJ2-3
clone size: .
D gene: TRBD2
V gene: TRBV14

CDR3 DNA: TGCGCCAGCAGCTTGGCCCAGTTCTCCCCCACTGAAGCTTTCTTT
CDR3 protein: CASSLAQFSPTEAFF
J gene: TRBJ1-1
clone size: .
D gene: .
V gene: TRBV5-1

CDR3 DNA: TGTGCCAGCAGTTACCGTACGGGAGGGAACACTGAAGCTTTCTTT
CDR3 protein: CASSYRTGGNTEAFF
J gene: TRBJ1-1
clone size: .
D gene: .
V gene: TRBV27

CDR3 DNA: TGTGCCACCAGCCGGGGGGACACAGATACGCAGTATTTT
CDR3 protein: CATSRGDTDTQYF
J gene: TRBJ2-3
clone size: .
D gene: TRBD2
V gene: TRBV24-1

CDR3 DNA: TGTGCCAGCAGAATACATGTGAACACTGAAGCTTTCTTT
CDR3 protein: CASRIHVNTEAFF
J gene: TRBJ1-1
clone size: .
D gene: .
V gene: TRBV6-6

CDR3 DNA: TGCGCCAGCAATGAGGAACCCGTTAATTCACCCCTCCACTTT
CDR3 protein: CASNEEPVNSPLHF
J gene: TRBJ1-6
clone size: .
D gene: .
V gene: TRBV5-1

CDR3 DNA: TGTGCCAGCAGCAAAGTAAGGGGACAGTCACTTGAAAAACTGTTTTTT
CDR3 protein: CASSKVRGQSLEKLFF
J gene: TRBJ1-4
clone size: .
D gene: .
V gene: TRBV21-1

CDR3 DNA: TGTGCCAGCAGTGAACCCGTAGGGGGGGAGTTCTTC
CDR3 protein: CASSEPVGGEFF
J gene: TRBJ2-1
clone size: .
D gene: .
V gene: TRBV25-1

CDR3 DNA: TGTGCCAGTAGTAGCGATAGATGGGAGACCCAGTACTTC
CDR3 protein: CASSSDRWETQYF
J gene: TRBJ2-5
clone size: .
D gene: .
V gene: TRBV19

CDR3 DNA: TGTGCCAGTGCAGGGGTTCATAATTCACCCCTCCACTTT
CDR3 protein: CASAGVHNSPLHF
J gene: TRBJ1-6
clone size: .
D gene: .
V gene: TRBV19

CDR3 DNA: TGTGCCAGCAGTCTTAACCTGATGACAGGCTTCAATTCAGGAGAGACCCAGTACTTC
CDR3 protein: CASSLNLMTGFNSGETQYF
J gene: TRBJ2-5
clone size: .
D gene: .
V gene: TRBV28

CDR3 DNA: TGTGCCAGCAGAGATACAGGGACGACGCAGTATTTT
CDR3 protein: CASRDTGTTQYF
J gene: TRBJ2-3
clone size: few
D gene: .
V gene: TRBV2

CDR3 DNA: TGTGCCACCAGCAGCCCTGGCGGAGGCGGTGAAAAACTGTTTTTT
CDR3 protein: CATSSPGGGGEKLFF
J gene: TRBJ1-4
clone size: .
D gene: .
V gene: TRBV15

CDR3 DNA: TGTGCCAGTAGTATATTGACAGGGGACACCGGGGAGCTGTTTTTT
CDR3 protein: CASSILTGDTGELFF
J gene: TRBJ2-2
clone size: .
D gene: TRBD1
V gene: TRBV19

CDR3 DNA: TGTGCCAGCAGCTTGGTACAGCAAGAGACCCAGTACTTC
CDR3 protein: CASSLVQQETQYF
J gene: TRBJ2-5
clone size: .
D gene: .
V gene: TRBV5-6

CDR3 DNA: TGTGCCAGCAGCGTGTCCGGGACAGGGGACACTGAAGCTTTCTTT
CDR3 protein: CASSVSGTGDTEAFF
J gene: TRBJ1-1
clone size: .
D gene: .
V gene: TRBV21-1